One T cell receptor beta chain is described in this entry. This receptor's antigen is unknown. No qualities accompany the bases; no much larger clone lies one base away. The data stem from a study of T-cell reconstitution after alpha-beta-depleted transplantation in children (dated by TCRdb to about 2016). With respect to the entire study: The study quantitatively tracked T-cell immune reconstitution after TCRalphabeta/CD19-depleted allogeneic hematopoietic cell transplantation in children using TCR repertoire profiling.

The method was PCR. Instrument used: Illumina HiSeq 2500. TCR libraries were prepared with molecular barcoding, using unique molecular identifiers to normalize TCRbeta repertoire quantification. TCRdb ran its own pipeline on the public reads, namely fastp trimming at Q25 and MiXCR clone calling, and kept in-frame beta chains. Merged by CDR3 protein, the rows form single entries marked with the most common genes and DNA. For this sample there are 200,000 to 300,000 distinct CDR3 sequences; approximately 12% appear just once. Together, the top ten hold approximately 2.4% of the sample. This TCR derives from a human donor who donated a stem cell graft to a child with acute lymphoblastic leukemia. The sequences come from PBMCs from the stem cell graft donor, collected from the stem cell graft.

The DNA reads TGTGCCAGCAGCTCGCCTCGGGGGGAGACCCAGTACTTC. It translates to CASSSPRGETQYF. The V and J segments used are TRBV11-2 and TRBJ2-5; a weak D assignment points to TRBD2 (6 bases agree). Reading the germline V gene gives CDR1 SGHAT and CDR2 FQNNGV. The CDR3 has 13 amino acids, counting the end cysteine and phenylalanine. Only CDR3 DNA remains: 39 bases, in frame from the first base. Between the V and J ends, shortened by 4 bases and 5 bases respectively, the junction contains 11 bases.